This T cell receptor (beta chain) was found in a study of blood T cell repertoires in COVID-19 (dated by TCRdb to 2020 to 2022). About the study as a whole: The collaborator samples originated in the United States, Italy and Spain and spanned the acute and convalescent phases of COVID-19. Deeply sampled blood TCRbeta repertoires from subjects exposed to, actively infected with, or recovered from COVID-19 were included in the dataset. The prospective study material was composed of cDNA or gDNA derived from T cells, B-cell-depleted T cells, or PBMCs. Where available, HLA class I and class II types were taken from metadata supplied by the sample provider and were not determined by assay-based typing. A de-identified subject ID, COVID-19 status, age in years and sex were almost always included in the sample metadata. The samples were drawn from two sources: the first 160 participants of the ongoing ImmuneRACE study, and 1,254 subjects contributed by 6 global collaborators. The repertoires were made available in a free public database intended to serve as a resource for research on the immune response to SARS-CoV-2.

For this chain, trimming is 3 bases at the V end and 7 bases at the J end, and the number of junction bases without a gene match is 5. The CDR3 covers 15 residues, taking in both the cysteine and the phenylalanine. Only the CDR3 part of the read is kept: 45 bases, read in frame from the first base. CDR1 and CDR2 were assigned from the germline V gene (reference sequence) as SGHKS and YYEKEE. TCRbeta CDR3 regions were amplified from genomic DNA by means of the immunoSEQ Assay, a bias-controlled multiplex PCR. The published analysis was carried out like this. The number of nucleated cells in each sample was estimated from the amplification of reference gene primers within the assay. Sequence reads were collapsed and filtered to measure the absolute abundance of every unique TCRbeta CDR3 rearrangement. For each sample, productive Simpson clonality was calculated by taking the square root of Simpson's diversity index across productive rearrangements. TCRdb holds this immuneACCESS table with in-frame rearrangements only. Some clones are missing; in checked studies, unresolved V genes explain under half, and the rest has no known cause. Clone size and V and J calls were adopted from that table, with D and trimming inferred from the DNA. The sample records about 76,000 clones, more than 80% of which are singletons. 15% to 20% of the sample goes to the ten largest clones.

Broader findings and caveats from the paper: The amount of clinical and demographic metadata varied by source and participant and was provided uncurated.

Each collaborating institution followed its own protocols to collect whole blood in K2EDTA tubes. For TCRbeta analysis, collaborators shipped samples as frozen whole blood, isolated PBMCs, or DNA extracted from either of those sample types. Comments on this clone: Its target antigen remains unknown. Base qualities are not provided; no much larger clone lies one nucleotide away.

Input material: peripheral blood. This receptor was taken from a woman in her sixties or seventies with acute or convalescent COVID-19. The chain couples TRBV5-5 to TRBJ2-4, and 12 junction bases match TRBD2. At the DNA level, the sequence is TGTGCCAGCAGCTGGACTAGCGGGGAAGTGAACATTCAGTACTTC. This encodes CASSWTSGEVNIQYF. Extended through the reference TRBV5-5 and TRBJ2-4 proteins, this CDR3 yields the full variable domain: DAGVTQSPTHLIKTRGQQVTLRCSPISGHKSVSWYQQVLGQGPQFIFQYYEKEERGRGNFPDRFSARQFPNYSSELNVNALLLGDSALYLCASSWTSGEVNIQYFGAGTRLSVL.